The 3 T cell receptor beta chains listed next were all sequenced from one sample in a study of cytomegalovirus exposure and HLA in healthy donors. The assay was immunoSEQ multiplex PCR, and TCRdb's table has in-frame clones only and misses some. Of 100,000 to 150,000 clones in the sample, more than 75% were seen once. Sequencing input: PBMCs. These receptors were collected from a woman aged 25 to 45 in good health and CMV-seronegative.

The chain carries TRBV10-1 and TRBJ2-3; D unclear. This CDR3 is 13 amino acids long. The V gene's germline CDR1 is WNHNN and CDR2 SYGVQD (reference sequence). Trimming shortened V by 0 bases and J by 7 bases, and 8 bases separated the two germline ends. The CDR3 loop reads CASSESRENTQYF. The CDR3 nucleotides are TGCGCCAGCAGTGAGTCGCGAGAAAATACGCAGTATTTT.

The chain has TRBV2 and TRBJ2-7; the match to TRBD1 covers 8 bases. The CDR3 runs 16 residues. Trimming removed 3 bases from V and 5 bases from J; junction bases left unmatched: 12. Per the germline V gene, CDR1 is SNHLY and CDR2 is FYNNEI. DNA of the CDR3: TGTGCCAGCAGTGATACCACTCGGACAGGGTCCCACGAGCAGTACTTC. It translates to CASSDTTRTGSHEQYF.

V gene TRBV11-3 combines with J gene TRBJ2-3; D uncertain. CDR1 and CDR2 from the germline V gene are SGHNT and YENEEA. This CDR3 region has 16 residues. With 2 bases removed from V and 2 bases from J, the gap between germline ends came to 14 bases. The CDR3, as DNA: TGTGCCAGCAGCTTATATGTGTCTAGATCCACAGATACGCAGTATTTT. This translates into CASSLYVSRSTDTQYF.